The entry below gives a single T cell receptor beta chain sequence along with its context. Clones were sequenced by immunoSEQ multiplex PCR, and TCRdb holds only the in-frame ones, with some missing. The table has 23,000 or so clones, roughly 42% seen once. The germline CDR1 and CDR2 sequences are DFQATT and SNEGSKA (reference sequence). This CDR3 comprises 11 residues. Researchers sorted proliferating CFSE-low CD3+CD4+ and CD3+CD8+ responders once the reaction had finished. The data were obtained in a study of graft-versus-host responses after intestinal transplantation. Notes on the study in general: Investigators detected GvH clones in recipient marrow, with some emerging earlier in ileum or blood.

This material consisted of alloreactive CD4+ T cells from a mixed lymphocyte reaction culture, taken before intestinal transplant. Subset: CFSE-low proliferating T cells sorted from approximately 6-day pre-transplant mixed lymphocyte reaction (GvH or HvG direction). The genes are TRBV20-1 and TRBJ2-5; D is ambiguous. The DNA matches TRBJ2-7 better at its end, which makes the J call doubtful. This clonotype originated in a human patient who received an intestinal transplant. CDR3 loop: CSASPSYEQYF. As DNA, the CDR3 is TGCAGTGCTAGTCCAAGCTACGAGCAGTACTTC.